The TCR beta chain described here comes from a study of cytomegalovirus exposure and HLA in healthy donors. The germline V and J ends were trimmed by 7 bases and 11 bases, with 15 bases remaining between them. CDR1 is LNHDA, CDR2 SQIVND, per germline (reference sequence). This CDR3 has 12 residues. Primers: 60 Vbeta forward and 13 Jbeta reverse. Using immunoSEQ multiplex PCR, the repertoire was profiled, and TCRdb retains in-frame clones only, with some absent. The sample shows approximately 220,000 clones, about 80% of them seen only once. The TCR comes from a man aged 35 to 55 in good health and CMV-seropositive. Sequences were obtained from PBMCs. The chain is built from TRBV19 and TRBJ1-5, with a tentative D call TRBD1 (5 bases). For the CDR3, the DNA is TGTGCCAGTAACCTTTTTGGGGGGGCCCAGCATTTT. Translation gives CASNLFGGAQHF.